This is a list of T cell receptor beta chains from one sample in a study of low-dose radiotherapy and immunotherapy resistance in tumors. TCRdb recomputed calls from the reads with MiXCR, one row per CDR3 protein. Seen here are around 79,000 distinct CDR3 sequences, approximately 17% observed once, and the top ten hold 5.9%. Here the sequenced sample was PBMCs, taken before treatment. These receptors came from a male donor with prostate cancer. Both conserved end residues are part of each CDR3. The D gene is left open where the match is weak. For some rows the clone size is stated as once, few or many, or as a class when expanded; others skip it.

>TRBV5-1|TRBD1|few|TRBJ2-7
TGCGCCAGCAGCTTGGCCTTCGCAGGGGGCAGCGAGCAGTACTTC
CASSLAFAGGSEQYF
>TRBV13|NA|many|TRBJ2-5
TGTGCCAGCAGCCCCCGGGACCGACGAGAGACCCAGTACTTC
CASSPRDRRETQYF
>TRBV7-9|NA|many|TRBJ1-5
TGTGCCAGCAGCTCCGACCGGTATAGCAATCAGCCCCAGCATTTT
CASSSDRYSNQPQHF
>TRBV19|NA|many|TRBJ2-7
TGTGCCAGTAGTACCATCCTGCATGGGGCAGTATCCTACGAGCAGTACTTC
CASSTILHGAVSYEQYF
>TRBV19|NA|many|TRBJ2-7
TGTGCCAGTAGTATCGCACAGGGACAGCAGTACTTC
CASSIAQGQQYF
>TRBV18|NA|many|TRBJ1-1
TGTGCCAGCTCACCCCGGGGCCAGAACACTGAAGCTTTCTTT
CASSPRGQNTEAFF
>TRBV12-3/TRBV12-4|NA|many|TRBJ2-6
TGTGCCAGCAGTCAGCGAGGGGGGGCTGGGGCCAACGTCCTGACTTTC
CASSQRGGAGANVLTF
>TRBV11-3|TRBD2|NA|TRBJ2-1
TGTGCCAGCAGCTCCCACACCGGGACTATCAATGAGCAGTTCTTC
CASSSHTGTINEQFF
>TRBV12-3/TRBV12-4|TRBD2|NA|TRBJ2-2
TGTGCCAGCACACCCGGACTAGCGGGAGGAGCCGGGGAGCTGTTTTTT
CASTPGLAGGAGELFF
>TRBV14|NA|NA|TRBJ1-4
TGTGCCAGCAGCCAAGATCGGGGGTTCGGTGAAAAACTGTTTTTT
CASSQDRGFGEKLFF
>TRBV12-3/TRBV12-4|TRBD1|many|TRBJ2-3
TGTGCCAGCAGTAACCGGACAGGTTCTACAGATACGCAGTATTTT
CASSNRTGSTDTQYF
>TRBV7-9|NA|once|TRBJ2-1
TGTGCCAGCAGCAACATACTTGGATCAGGAATCCTCCCAGATACGCAGTTCTTC
CASSNILGSGILPDTQFF
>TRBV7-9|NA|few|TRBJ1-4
TGTGCCAGCAGCCCTTTCGGGACAAATGAAAAACTGTTTTTT
CASSPFGTNEKLFF
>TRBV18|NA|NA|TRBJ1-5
TGTGCCAGCTCACCACAGGAAGGGGGAGGAAATCAGCCCCAGCATTTT
CASSPQEGGGNQPQHF
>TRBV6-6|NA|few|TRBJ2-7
TGTGCCAGCACCACCGGACGGATACTCGAGCAGTACTTC
CASTTGRILEQYF
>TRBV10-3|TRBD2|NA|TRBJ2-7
TGTGCCATCAGTGGCGGGGGGGCCTACGAGCAGTACTTC
CAISGGGAYEQYF
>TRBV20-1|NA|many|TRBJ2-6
TGCAGTGCTAGTCATGGGGCCAACGTCCTGACTTTC
CSASHGANVLTF
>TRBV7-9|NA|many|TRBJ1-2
TGTGCCAGCAGCTTCCCCGGGACAAAGGACGGCTACACCTTC
CASSFPGTKDGYTF
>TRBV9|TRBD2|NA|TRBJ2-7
TGTGCCAGCAGCGTAGGGCCCAGCGGGGTGACCGAGCAGTACTTC
CASSVGPSGVTEQYF
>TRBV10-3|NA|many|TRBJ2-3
TGTGCCATCAGTGTACGGTCAGGCACAGATACGCAGTATTTT
CAISVRSGTDTQYF
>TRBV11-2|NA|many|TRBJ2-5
TGTGCCAGCGGGTTCGGGTCCCAAGAGACCCAGTACTTC
CASGFGSQETQYF
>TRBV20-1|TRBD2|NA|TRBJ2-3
TGCAGTGGGTCGGCTAGCGGGAGGGCCGCAGATACGCAGTATTTT
CSGSASGRAADTQYF
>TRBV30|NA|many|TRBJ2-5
TGTGCCTGGAGTGTAGTGGATGAGACCCAGTACTTC
CAWSVVDETQYF
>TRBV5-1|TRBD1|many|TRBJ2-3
TGCGCCAGCGCCACAGGGGCAGGCCCGACCACAGATACGCAGTATTTT
CASATGAGPTTDTQYF
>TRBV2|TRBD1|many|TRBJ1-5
TGTGCCAGCAGCGTGACAGGGGGCAATCAGCCCCAGCATTTT
CASSVTGGNQPQHF
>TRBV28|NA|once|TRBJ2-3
TGTGCCAGCAGCCCGGGGAGGGGGCCCGGAGAAGATACGCAGTATTTT
CASSPGRGPGEDTQYF
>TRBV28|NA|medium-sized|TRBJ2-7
TGTGCCAGCAGTTTACGCCCGAAAGAGCAGTACTTC
CASSLRPKEQYF
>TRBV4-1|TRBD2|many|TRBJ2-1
TGCGCCAGCAGCCAGGAACCGGGACTAGCGGGAGTATGGTCCTACAATGAGCAGTTCTTC
CASSQEPGLAGVWSYNEQFF
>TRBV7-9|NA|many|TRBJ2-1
TGTGCCAGCAGCAAAGATTTAGGGGGTTCGGATGAGCAGTTCTTC
CASSKDLGGSDEQFF
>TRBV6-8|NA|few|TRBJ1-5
TGTGCCAGCAGTGGAGGCAATCAGCCCCAGCATTTT
CASSGGNQPQHF
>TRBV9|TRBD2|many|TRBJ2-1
TGTGCCAGCAGCGATCCGGGACTAGCGGGGACTGGGGAGCAGTTCTTC
CASSDPGLAGTGEQFF
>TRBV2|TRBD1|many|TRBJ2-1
TGTGCCAGCAGGCCTCCATCGACAGGGCTCTACAATGAGCAGTTCTTC
CASRPPSTGLYNEQFF
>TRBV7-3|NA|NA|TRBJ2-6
TGTGCCAGCAGCTTAAAGGGTTCTGGGGCCAACGTCCTGACTTTC
CASSLKGSGANVLTF
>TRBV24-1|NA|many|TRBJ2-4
TGTGCCACCAGTGACCCGGGTCGGGCAGACATTCAGTACTTC
CATSDPGRADIQYF
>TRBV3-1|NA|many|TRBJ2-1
TGTGCCAGCAGCCAAAACGGAGGGGAGCAGTTCTTC
CASSQNGGEQFF
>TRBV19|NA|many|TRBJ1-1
TGTGCCAGTAGTAGGGACACTATCCTTCAGGGCACTGAAGCTTTCTTT
CASSRDTILQGTEAFF
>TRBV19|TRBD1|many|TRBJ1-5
TGTGCCAGTAGTGGGACAGGGTTCGTCAATCAGCCCCAGCATTTT
CASSGTGFVNQPQHF
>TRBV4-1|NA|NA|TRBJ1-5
TGCGCCAGCAGCCAAGAAGCCAGGGACAATCAGCCCCAGCATTTT
CASSQEARDNQPQHF
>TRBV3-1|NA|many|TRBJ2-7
TGTGCCAGCAGCCAAGATGGGACTGGGCGCGAGCAGTACTTC
CASSQDGTGREQYF
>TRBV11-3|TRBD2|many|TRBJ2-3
TGTGCCAGCAGCTCCAGGACTAGCGGCGATACGCAGTATTTT
CASSSRTSGDTQYF
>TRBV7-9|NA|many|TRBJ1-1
TGTGCCAGCAGCGAGGACAGTGGAGACACTGAAGCTTTCTTT
CASSEDSGDTEAFF
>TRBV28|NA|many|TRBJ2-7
TGTGCCAGCATCCCGAGCGGGTACCAATCCTACGAGCAGTACTTC
CASIPSGYQSYEQYF
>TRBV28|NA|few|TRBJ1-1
TGTGCCAGCAGTCTCTGGGGCTTGGGGGACACTGAAGCTTTCTTT
CASSLWGLGDTEAFF
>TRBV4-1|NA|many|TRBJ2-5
TGCGCCAGCAGCCAAGAACTAGGCCTGCTCCATTTC
CASSQELGLLHF